This TCR beta chain was recovered during a study of type 1 regulatory T cells. On the study more broadly: This in vitro CD4 product, T-allo10, is enriched for Tr1 cells and alloantigen-specific.

Germline V CDR1 and CDR2: SGHAT, FQNNGV. The CDR3 covers 18 residues. With 5 bases clipped from V and 4 bases from J, the junction kept 15 bases outside the gene matches. TCRdb used MiXCR to reprocess the reads, holding one entry per CDR3 protein. The repertoire includes some 90,000 distinct CDR3 sequences, roughly 31% of them detected once, and less than 2.5% sits in the top ten. Sequenced input: CD4+ T cells, either the whole sample or a sorted fraction (not recorded which). The clonotype comes from a human donor in good health. V usage is TRBV11-2 and J usage is TRBJ2-3, with 10 bases fitting TRBD2. This chain's CDR3 is CASSKTGRAGGISDTQYF. The CDR3 DNA is TGTGCCAGCAGCAAAACAGGACGAGCGGGAGGGATTTCAGATACGCAGTATTTT.